Listed below are T cell receptor beta chains from one sample, sequenced in a study of naive and memory T cell subsets. MiXCR, run by TCRdb on the UMI-ligation and nested PCR reads, gives a single entry per CDR3 protein. The sample records under 150,000 distinct CDR3 sequences, about a fifth being singletons. Sample: naive CD8+ T cells from blood. These receptors were taken from a human donor in good health. Both conserved end residues are part of each CDR3. D genes are given only for firm matches. Size is omitted from some rows. Given values are once, few, many or a class for expanded clones.

DNA,CDR3,D,size,V,J
TGTGCCAGCACCCAGGACACCTATGGCTACACCTTC,CASTQDTYGYTF,.,.,TRBV7-9,TRBJ1-2
TGTGCCTGTCCCGGCGGGAACCACAATGAGCAGTTCTTC,CACPGGNHNEQFF,.,few,TRBV30,TRBJ2-1
TGTGCCAGCAGCTTTGGAGTTACTAGCTTCACAGATACGCAGTATTTT,CASSFGVTSFTDTQYF,.,.,TRBV7-8,TRBJ2-3
TGTGCCAGCAGGCCTGGCCCCGGACAGCAGAATCAGCCCCAGCATTTT,CASRPGPGQQNQPQHF,.,.,TRBV27,TRBJ1-5
TGTGCCAGCAGTCCTTACAGGGCAGAAACATACACAGATACGCAGTATTTT,CASSPYRAETYTDTQYF,.,.,TRBV25-1,TRBJ2-3
TGCGCCAGCAGCCACCTCCCCCAGGGGGAGAATGAGCAGTTCTTC,CASSHLPQGENEQFF,TRBD1,.,TRBV4-3,TRBJ2-1
TGTGCCAGCAGTTTAGTGGGAAGCACCGGGGAGCTGTTTTTT,CASSLVGSTGELFF,.,.,TRBV28,TRBJ2-2
TGTGCCAGCTTTACAGGTAATCAGCCCCAGCATTTT,CASFTGNQPQHF,.,.,TRBV28,TRBJ1-5
TGCAGCGTTGAAGATCATGGTCTAACCTACGAGCAGTACTTC,CSVEDHGLTYEQYF,.,few,TRBV29-1,TRBJ2-7
TGCGCCAGCAGCCCCAACCGGTTATATGGCTACACCTTC,CASSPNRLYGYTF,.,many,TRBV5-1,TRBJ1-2
TGTGCCAGCAGTTTTGGGGGGCAGGTTGAAGCTTTCTTT,CASSFGGQVEAFF,.,few,TRBV28,TRBJ1-1
TGCAGTGCTAGAGACATAAGCTCGGGTCAAGAGACCCAGTACTTC,CSARDISSGQETQYF,.,.,TRBV20-1,TRBJ2-5
TGTGCTAGTGGTTTGGGTCAGGTCAATGAGCAGTTCTTC,CASGLGQVNEQFF,.,few,TRBV12-5,TRBJ2-1
TGTGCCAGCAGATTGGCTAGCGGGATGGTGGATGAGCAGTTCTTC,CASRLASGMVDEQFF,TRBD2,.,TRBV28,TRBJ2-1
TGTGCCAGCAGCTTAACTAGCGGGAGGGCCTACGAGCAGTACTTC,CASSLTSGRAYEQYF,TRBD2,.,TRBV7-9,TRBJ2-7
TGTGCCAGCAGTCCCGTCTTTTACGAGCAGTACTTC,CASSPVFYEQYF,.,.,TRBV12-3/TRBV12-4,TRBJ2-7
TGCAGCGTTGATCTGGGGGTGGGACAGCCCCAGCATTTT,CSVDLGVGQPQHF,.,.,TRBV29-1,TRBJ1-5
TGTGCCAGCAGCCTAACAGGGGTACGGCCAGATACGCAGTATTTT,CASSLTGVRPDTQYF,TRBD1,few,TRBV11-2,TRBJ2-3
TGTGCCAGTAGTATTACAGATTACAATGAGCAGTTCTTC,CASSITDYNEQFF,.,few,TRBV19,TRBJ2-1
TGTGCCAGCAGTACCCTCAACTACGAGCAGTACTTC,CASSTLNYEQYF,.,.,TRBV27,TRBJ2-7
TGTGCCAGCAGCTTTGGGGACAGCTCCTACAATGAGCAGTTCTTC,CASSFGDSSYNEQFF,TRBD1,few,TRBV5-6,TRBJ2-1
TGTGCCAGCAGCTTAAAGCACGGCAATCAGCCCCAGCATTTT,CASSLKHGNQPQHF,.,few,TRBV13,TRBJ1-5
TGCAGCGTCGCAGAAGGGGGGATTGACAATGAGCAGTTCTTC,CSVAEGGIDNEQFF,.,.,TRBV29-1,TRBJ2-1
TGCGCCAGCACCACCATCCCCGCTAGCGGGAGGGCCCCTGAGCAGTTCTTC,CASTTIPASGRAPEQFF,TRBD2,.,TRBV4-1,TRBJ2-1
TGTGCCAGCAGCTTAAGCAGGGTGGACGAGCAGTACTTC,CASSLSRVDEQYF,.,.,TRBV7-9,TRBJ2-7
TGTGCCAGCAGCCAAGTCAGGGGCCTAGCGGGAAGTGAGCAGTTCTTC,CASSQVRGLAGSEQFF,TRBD2,.,TRBV14,TRBJ2-1
TGCGCCAGCAGCCCCGCGCAGGGGAGATTCTACGAGCAGTACTTC,CASSPAQGRFYEQYF,.,.,TRBV5-1,TRBJ2-7
TGTGCCAGCAGTTTAGTCCCTAGCGGGCCCTACAATGAGCAGTTCTTC,CASSLVPSGPYNEQFF,TRBD2,.,TRBV28,TRBJ2-1
TGTGCCAGCAGCTTAACCTTCGGGAGTGATTCCTACAATGAGCAGTTCTTC,CASSLTFGSDSYNEQFF,.,few,TRBV7-6,TRBJ2-1
TGTGCCAGCAGCCTACTAGAAGATTCACCCCTCCACTTT,CASSLLEDSPLHF,.,few,TRBV7-8,TRBJ1-6
TGCAGTGCTAGAGCCACCATCCTAGCGAGATCCGATACGCAGTATTTT,CSARATILARSDTQYF,.,.,TRBV20-1,TRBJ2-3
TGCAGCGTTGAATTGCTAGTTACCTATGGCTACACCTTC,CSVELLVTYGYTF,.,few,TRBV29-1,TRBJ1-2
TGTGCCACCAGTGATTTGCTCTGGCAGATTTATAATCAGCCCCAGCATTTT,CATSDLLWQIYNQPQHF,.,.,TRBV24-1,TRBJ1-5
TGTGCCAGCAGCGGAGAACAGGGGGCCTTCTCCTACGAGCAGTACTTC,CASSGEQGAFSYEQYF,TRBD1,once,TRBV7-9,TRBJ2-7
TGTGCCAGCAGCGTAGGTGGAGCCACTGAAGCTTTCTTT,CASSVGGATEAFF,.,.,TRBV9,TRBJ1-1
TGTGCCAGCAGTTTTACGGGAGTTAGCACAGATACGCAGTATTTT,CASSFTGVSTDTQYF,.,.,TRBV12-3/TRBV12-4,TRBJ2-3
TGTGCCAGCACCGAGATCGGGGGGAGCTCCTACGAGCAGTACTTC,CASTEIGGSSYEQYF,TRBD2,.,TRBV7-2,TRBJ2-7
TGTGCCACCAGCAGAGATCGACTCCGGGAGCAGTTCTTC,CATSRDRLREQFF,.,few,TRBV15,TRBJ2-1
TGTGCCAGCAGCTTAGGTCCGGGCGGGAGTGACACAGATACGCAGTATTTT,CASSLGPGGSDTDTQYF,TRBD2,many,TRBV7-6,TRBJ2-3
TGTGCCAGCAGCCATTACCTCCCCGGGACTAGCATCCTTGATACGCAGTATTTT,CASSHYLPGTSILDTQYF,TRBD2,many,TRBV3-1,TRBJ2-3
TGTGCCAGCAGAGAAACAGGAGAACCCACGGATACGCAGTATTTT,CASRETGEPTDTQYF,.,many,TRBV28,TRBJ2-3
TGTGCCACCTCGGACAGGGTGGTCACTGAAGCTTTCTTT,CATSDRVVTEAFF,TRBD1,few,TRBV15,TRBJ1-1
TGTGCCAGTAGTATAGACCAGGACAACACTGAAGCTTTCTTT,CASSIDQDNTEAFF,.,many,TRBV19,TRBJ1-1
TGCGCCAGCAGCGGGGGACAGATTAACACTGAAGCTTTCTTT,CASSGGQINTEAFF,TRBD1,.,TRBV5-1,TRBJ1-1
TGTGCCAGCAGCAAGGGACAGGGATTTTCAGATGCGCAGTATTTT,CASSKGQGFSDAQYF,.,.,TRBV21-1,TRBJ2-3
TGTGCCAGCAGTTCCGGACTTAGACAGGGGGGAGAGACCCAGTACTTC,CASSSGLRQGGETQYF,TRBD1,once,TRBV12-3/TRBV12-4,TRBJ2-5
TGTGCCAGCAGCTTAGCGAGGGAAAAGAGCACAGATACGCAGTATTTT,CASSLAREKSTDTQYF,.,.,TRBV7-2,TRBJ2-3
TGTGCCAGCAGCTTGCGACAGGCCACGAACACCGGGGAGCTGTTTTTT,CASSLRQATNTGELFF,.,many,TRBV13,TRBJ2-2
TGTGCCAGCAGTTACCGCGGACAGGGTTATTTAGCTTTCTTT,CASSYRGQGYLAFF,TRBD1,.,TRBV28,TRBJ1-1
TGTGCCAGCACCTCTATCAGCACAGATACGCAGTATTTT,CASTSISTDTQYF,.,.,TRBV9,TRBJ2-3
TGTGCCAGCAGCTTAGCGGACAGTGGGCACAATCAGCCCCAGCATTTT,CASSLADSGHNQPQHF,.,.,TRBV7-6,TRBJ1-5
TGTGCCAGCAGCGTAGGACAGGGGGCTTACGAGCAGTACTTC,CASSVGQGAYEQYF,TRBD1,many,TRBV9,TRBJ2-7
TGTGCCAGCAGGATGGCGAATCAAGAAGCTTTCTTT,CASRMANQEAFF,.,.,TRBV7-9,TRBJ1-1
TGCGCCAGCAGCTTGGTTAGCGGAGAAAGCAATGAGCAGTTCTTC,CASSLVSGESNEQFF,.,few,TRBV5-1,TRBJ2-1
TGTGCCAGCAGTTCCAGTAGACTAGCGGGAGGGCTGCACGGGGAGCTGTTTTTT,CASSSSRLAGGLHGELFF,TRBD2,few,TRBV6-2/TRBV6-3,TRBJ2-2
TGCAGTGCCCTAGACACTGATAGCAATCAGCCCCAGCATTTT,CSALDTDSNQPQHF,.,.,TRBV20-1,TRBJ1-5
TGCGCCAGCGGAGCGGGAGGGCCCGATACGCAGTATTTT,CASGAGGPDTQYF,TRBD2,.,TRBV5-1,TRBJ2-3
TGCAGCGTTGAAGGAGGGGATGGCTACGAGCAGTACTTC,CSVEGGDGYEQYF,.,.,TRBV29-1,TRBJ2-7